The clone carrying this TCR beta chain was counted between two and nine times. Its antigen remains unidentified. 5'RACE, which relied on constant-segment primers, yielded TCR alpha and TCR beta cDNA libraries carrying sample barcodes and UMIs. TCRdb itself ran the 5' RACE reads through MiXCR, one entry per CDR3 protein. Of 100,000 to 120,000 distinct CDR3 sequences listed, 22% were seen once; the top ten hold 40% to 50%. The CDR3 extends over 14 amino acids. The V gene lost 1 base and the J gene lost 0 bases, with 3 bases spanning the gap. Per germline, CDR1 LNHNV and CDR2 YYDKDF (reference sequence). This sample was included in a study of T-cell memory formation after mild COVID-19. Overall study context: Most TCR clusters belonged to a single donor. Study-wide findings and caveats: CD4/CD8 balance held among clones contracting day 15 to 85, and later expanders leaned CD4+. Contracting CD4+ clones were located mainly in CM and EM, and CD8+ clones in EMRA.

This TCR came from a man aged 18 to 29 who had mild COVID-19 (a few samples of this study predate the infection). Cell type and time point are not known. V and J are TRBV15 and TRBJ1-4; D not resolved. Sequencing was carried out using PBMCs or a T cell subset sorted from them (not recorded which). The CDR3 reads CATSRVATNEKLFF. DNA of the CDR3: TGTGCCACCAGCAGAGTTGCAACTAATGAAAAACTGTTTTTT.